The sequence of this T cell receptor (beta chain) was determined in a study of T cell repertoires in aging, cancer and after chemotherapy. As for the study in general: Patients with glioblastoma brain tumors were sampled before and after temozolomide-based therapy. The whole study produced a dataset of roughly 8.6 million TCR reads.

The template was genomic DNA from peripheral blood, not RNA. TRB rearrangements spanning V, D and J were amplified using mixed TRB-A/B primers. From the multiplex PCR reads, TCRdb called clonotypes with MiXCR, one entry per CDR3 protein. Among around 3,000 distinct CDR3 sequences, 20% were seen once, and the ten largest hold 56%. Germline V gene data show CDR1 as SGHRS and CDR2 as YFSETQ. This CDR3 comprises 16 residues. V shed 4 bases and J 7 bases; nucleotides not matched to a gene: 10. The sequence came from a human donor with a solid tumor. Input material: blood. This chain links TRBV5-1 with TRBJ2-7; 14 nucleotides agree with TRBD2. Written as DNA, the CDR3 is TGCGCCAGCAGCCAAGGACTAGCGGGGGGTCAGGGGGAGCAGTACTTC. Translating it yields CASSQGLAGGQGEQYF.